Below, 27 T cell receptor beta chains from the same sample are listed, as sequenced in a study of long-term antiretroviral therapy in people with HIV. Sequencing used immunoSEQ v3.0 at survey level. Method: immunoSEQ multiplex PCR; TCRdb's copy keeps in-frame clones and lacks some. In the table there are about 36,000 clones, 80% of which are singletons. This specimen was unsorted PBMCs, taken 3.4 years after starting antiretroviral therapy. These receptors all stem from a man aged 25 to 40 with HIV.

The J gene is TRBJ2-1, the V gene TRBV5-5; 12 positions match TRBD2. J gave up 7 bases and V 5 bases, and 10 bases lay outside the gene matches. CDR1 SGHKS and CDR2 YYEKEE come from the germline V gene (reference sequence). This CDR3 is 16 amino acids long. The CDR3 region is CASSTGPSGRVNEQFF. CDR3 nucleotide sequence: TGTGCCAGCAGTACGGGGCCTAGCGGGAGGGTGAATGAGCAGTTCTTC.

In DNA form, the CDR3 reads TGTGCCAGTAGTAGGGACAGCTACGAGCAGTACTTC. Translated, it gives CASSRDSYEQYF. The chain carries TRBV19 and TRBJ2-7; 7 bases are shared with TRBD1. The CDR3 runs to 12 residues. The ends lost 4 bases at V and 3 bases at J; junction bases unmatched: 0. From germline, CDR1 is LNHDA and CDR2 SQIVND (reference sequence).

The J gene is TRBJ2-7, the V gene TRBV4-1, with 12 bases fitting TRBD2. Losses at the gene ends were 4 bases for V and 0 bases for J; bases not matched to a gene: 4. CDR1 is MGHRA, CDR2 YSYEKL, per germline. The CDR3 is 16 residues long. CDR3 protein: CASSLTSGGSSYEQYF. DNA for the CDR3: TGCGCCAGCAGCCTAACTAGCGGGGGGAGCTCCTACGAGCAGTACTTC.

The J gene is TRBJ2-7, the V gene TRBV21-1. TRBV21-1 is a pseudogene. The CDR3 length is 11 residues. In DNA, the CDR3 is TGTGCCAGCAGTACCTCCTACGAGCAGTACTTC. Translation gives CASSTSYEQYF.

This sequence joins TRBV28 and TRBJ1-2; D may be TRBD1 (6 bases). V dropped 3 bases and J dropped 8 bases, with 19 bases sitting between them. Germline loops: CDR1 MDHEN, CDR2 SYDVKM. The CDR3 totals 15 residues. The CDR3 region has the DNA TGTGCCAGCAGTTTTTCGCCTCAGGGGATAGGAGGCTACACCTTC. Encoded protein: CASSFSPQGIGGYTF.

The V and J genes are TRBV29-1 and TRBJ1-5, with TRBD1 matching 7 bases. The CDR3 spans 13 residues. Germline-derived CDR1 and CDR2 are SQVTM and ANQGSEA. V trimming: 6 bases; J trimming: 6 bases; junction bases outside the gene matches: 8. The CDR3 spells CSVRQGGGQPQHF. The CDR3 DNA reads TGCAGCGTCCGACAGGGAGGAGGTCAGCCCCAGCATTTT.

The chain links TRBV5-4 to TRBJ2-3, with 10 bases aligning to TRBD2. Germline V gives CDR1 SGHNT, CDR2 YYREEE (reference sequence). There are 16 residues in the CDR3. J lost 5 bases, V lost 4 bases, and 10 bases had no gene match. The CDR3 region has the DNA TGTGCCAGCAGCCGCGGGGTAGCGGGGGGAGAAGATACGCAGTATTTT. This gives the protein CASSRGVAGGEDTQYF.

In its sample, this clone was seen a few times. This chain joins TRBV7-6 and TRBJ2-7, with D perhaps matching TRBD2 (6 bases). V dropped 2 bases and J dropped 4 bases, with 15 bases sitting between them. In germline, CDR1 is SGHVS, CDR2 FNYEAQ. The CDR3 is 15 residues long. The CDR3 reads CASSLSAGGAYEQYF. For the CDR3, the DNA is TGTGCCAGCAGCTTATCAGCGGGCGGAGCTTACGAGCAGTACTTC.

The chain combines TRBV30 with TRBJ2-1; 9 nucleotides match TRBD2. Germline V gives CDR1 GTSNPN, CDR2 SVGIG (reference sequence). Unmatched junction bases numbered 11, after V lost 2 bases and J lost 9 bases. CDR3 length: 15 residues. The CDR3 DNA follows: TGTGCCTGGAGTAGATCGGCTAGCGGGATCGGTGAGCAGTTCTTC. This translates into CAWSRSASGIGEQFF.

This clone was seen more than once but under ten times. The chain has TRBV18 and TRBJ2-7; 8 bases fit TRBD2. The CDR3 is 16 residues long. Germline loops: CDR1 KGHSH, CDR2 LQKENI. The trim removed 1 base at V and 5 bases at J, leaving 10 bases unmatched. The CDR3 loop is CASSPRLTSDGHEQYF. CDR3 nucleotides: TGTGCCAGCTCACCACGGCTGACTAGCGACGGCCACGAGCAGTACTTC.

The chain is built from TRBV29-1 and TRBJ2-2; D is possibly TRBD2 (5 bases). Per germline, CDR1 SQVTM and CDR2 ANQGSEA. This CDR3 contains 14 residues. Trimming cost V 7 bases and J 6 bases, with 18 bases left between them. CDR3 bases: TGCAGCGCTGCCTCAGCTAGCCGCCCCGGGGAGCTGTTTTTT. Amino acid sequence: CSAASASRPGELFF.

This rearrangement joins TRBV7-9 to TRBJ2-7; TRBD2 matches at 7 bases. The CDR3 has 15 residues. The J segment lost 7 bases and the V segment lost 1 base, leaving 10 bases of the junction unmatched. Germline CDR1 SEHNR, CDR2 FQNEAQ (reference sequence). Here the CDR3 reads CASSLGGGLTREQYF. Here the CDR3 DNA reads TGTGCCAGCAGCTTAGGGGGGGGACTGACCCGGGAGCAGTACTTC.

This chain links TRBV7-3 with TRBJ2-2; no definite D call. V gave up 5 bases and J gave up 6 bases, with 10 bases separating them. The germline V gene has CDR1 SGHTA and CDR2 FQGTGA. The CDR3 extends over 13 amino acids. CDR3 DNA: TGTGCCAGCAGCCCTATGAGCCCCGGGGAGCTGTTTTTT. Protein: CASSPMSPGELFF.

The chain combines TRBV7-9 with TRBJ1-4, with D possibly TRBD1 on 5 matching bases. The V end was cut by 5 bases, the J end by 0 bases, with 10 bases between. This CDR3 comprises 15 residues. Germline loops: CDR1 SEHNR, CDR2 FQNEAQ (reference sequence). CDR3 loop: CASSPQVATNEKLFF. The CDR3, as DNA: TGTGCCAGCAGCCCACAGGTTGCAACTAATGAAAAACTGTTTTTT.

The genes are TRBV4-2 and TRBJ2-3, with D possibly matching TRBD2 (5 bases). The CDR3 runs to 15 residues. The ends were cut back, 3 bases at V and 0 bases at J, with 10 bases in the middle. Per the germline V gene, CDR1 is LGHNA and CDR2 is YNFKEQ. The CDR3 here is CASSQAGSSTDTQYF. The CDR3 DNA follows: TGTGCCAGCAGCCAGGCGGGCTCAAGCACAGATACGCAGTATTTT.

This clone was observed a few times. The chain recombines TRBV7-3 with TRBJ2-2; 9 positions agree with TRBD2. The length of the CDR3 is 19 residues. The germline V gene encodes CDR1 SGHTA and CDR2 FQGTGA. V lost 1 base and J lost 3; bases outside the gene matches: 12. CDR3 DNA: TGTGCCAGCAGCTTAAATCCCCGAGTGGCTAGCGGGGACACCGGGGAGCTGTTTTTT. Translated: CASSLNPRVASGDTGELFF. The entire variable domain, with the rest obtained from reference TRBV7-3 and TRBJ2-2, is as follows: GAGVSQTPSNKVTEKGKYVELRCDPISGHTALYWYRQSLGQGPEFLIYFQGTGAADDSGLPNDRFFAVRPEGSVSTLKIQRTERGDSAVYLCASSLNPRVASGDTGELFFGEGSRLTVL.

The chain has TRBV11-2 and TRBJ2-4; TRBD1 is a possible D gene (6 bases). The CDR3 consists of 18 residues. V dropped 5 bases and J dropped 0 bases, with 20 bases sitting between them. The germline V gene has CDR1 SGHAT and CDR2 FQNNGV. For the CDR3, the DNA is TGTGCCAGCAGCAGGGGGTCGGACAGAGAGGTAGCCAAAAACATTCAGTACTTC. Encoded protein: CASSRGSDREVAKNIQYF.

The genes are TRBV20-1 and TRBJ2-1; D is uncertain. The CDR3 is 11 amino acids. Germline V gene lookup returns CDR1 DFQATT and CDR2 SNEGSKA (reference sequence). Between the trimmed V and J ends, which lost 0 bases and 10 bases, there was a span of 7 bases. The CDR3 DNA is TGCAGTGCTAGAGAGGCACTAGAGCAGTTCTTC. This translates into CSAREALEQFF.

This clone has just a few counts. The rearrangement links TRBV18 to TRBJ1-5; D might be TRBD1 (5 bases). The CDR3 sequence is 13 residues long. Trimming stripped 6 bases from V and 4 bases from J, with 10 bases between. Germline CDR1 KGHSH, CDR2 LQKENI. CDR3 nucleotide sequence: TGTGCCAGCTCGCGGGACCCGAATCAGCCCCAGCATTTT. Its protein product is CASSRDPNQPQHF. Complete variable domain (other parts from reference TRBV18 and TRBJ1-5): NAGVMQNPRHLVRRRGQEARLRCSPMKGHSHVYWYRQLPEEGLKFMVYLQKENIIDESGMPKERFSAEFPKEGPSILRIQQVVRGDSAAYFCASSRDPNQPQHFGDGTRLSIL.

J is TRBJ2-4 and V is TRBV7-9; D gene ambiguous. CDR1 and CDR2 from the germline V gene are SEHNR and FQNEAQ (reference sequence). Trimming left V 5 bases short and J 3 bases short, with 14 bases between. The CDR3 extends over 15 amino acids. CDR3 sequence reads: CASSPTESGKNIQYF. CDR3 bases: TGTGCCAGCAGCCCAACGGAGTCAGGCAAAAACATTCAGTACTTC.

The chain carries TRBV7-2 and TRBJ2-7, with 11 bases fitting TRBD2. V was pared by 4 bases and J by 4 bases, with 6 bases of the junction left unmatched. From germline, CDR1 is SGHTA and CDR2 FQGNSA. This CDR3 has 15 residues. This CDR3 is CASSSSTSGSYEQYF. In nucleotides, the CDR3 is TGTGCCAGCAGCTCGTCCACTAGCGGGAGTTACGAGCAGTACTTC.

The gene calls are TRBV28 and TRBJ2-7; D possibly corresponds to TRBD2 (6 bases). V dropped 2 bases and J dropped 4 bases, with 12 bases sitting between them. The CDR3 is 14 amino acids. CDR1 and CDR2 from the germline V gene are MDHEN and SYDVKM. Here the CDR3 reads CASSLMAGPYEQYF. CDR3 DNA: TGTGCCAGCAGTTTAATGGCGGGACCTTACGAGCAGTACTTC.

The chain is built from TRBV6-1 and TRBJ2-1, with 9 nucleotides matching TRBD2. The ends lost 3 bases at V and 0 bases at J; junction bases unmatched: 12. CDR3 length: 19 amino acids. CDR1 and CDR2 (germline): MNHNS, SASEGT. CDR3 amino acids: CASSENLGLAQSSYNEQFF. The DNA for the CDR3 is TGTGCCAGCAGTGAGAACCTGGGACTAGCCCAGAGCTCCTACAATGAGCAGTTCTTC.

CDR3 protein: CASSRSNSETQYF. CDR3 bases: TGTGCCAGCAGCCGGAGTAATAGCGAGACCCAGTACTTC. V is TRBV7-2 and J is TRBJ2-5, with D hard to call. The V gene lost 5 bases and the J gene lost 5 bases, with 12 bases spanning the gap. The length of the CDR3 is 13 residues. Germline V gene data show CDR1 as SGHTA and CDR2 as FQGNSA.

This chain links TRBV7-8 with TRBJ2-2; 8 bases fit TRBD2. The trim removed 5 bases at V and 1 base at J, leaving 12 bases unmatched. Germline V gene data show CDR1 as SGHVS and CDR2 as FQNEAQ. The CDR3 loop spans 18 amino acids. The CDR3 DNA follows: TGTGCCAGCAGCCTATTACAACCGGGAGGGTTGAACACCGGGGAGCTGTTTTTT. Encoded protein: CASSLLQPGGLNTGELFF.

The chain links TRBV9 to TRBJ2-1; possible D gene TRBD1, 6 bases. The V end lost 3 bases, the J end lost 7 bases, and 20 bases lay between the germline ends. The germline gives CDR1 SGDLS, CDR2 YYNGEE. This CDR3 is 16 amino acids long. Here the CDR3 DNA reads TGTGCCAGCAGCGGAAGGGGACACCGGCTTTGGAATGAGCAGTTCTTC. This translates into CASSGRGHRLWNEQFF.

Here the CDR3 reads CASSLGVQETQYF. The DNA for the CDR3 is TGTGCCAGCAGTTTAGGGGTCCAAGAGACCCAGTACTTC. V and J are TRBV28 and TRBJ2-5; D is uncertain. The ends were cut back, 2 bases at V and 1 base at J, with 5 bases in the middle. Germline CDR1 reads MDHEN; CDR2 reads SYDVKM. There are 13 residues in the CDR3.